This is a list of T cell receptor beta chains from one sample in a study of blood T cells in healthy people across ages. Each CDR3 protein gets one entry after TCRdb re-called the 5' RACE reads with MiXCR. This table holds over 1.5 million distinct CDR3 sequences, less than 50% found once. Sequenced: blood. The receptor source for this set is a woman aged 40 to 50 in good health. Each CDR3 is given with its conserved first and last residue. A D gene is named only where the DNA matches it firmly. Clone size is not always given. Where it is, it says once, few, many or a class for expanded clones.

cdr3_aa cdr3_nt clone_size v_call d_call j_call
CASSLSQVPYEQYF TGTGCCAGCAGTTTATCTCAGGTACCCTACGAGCAGTACTTC - TRBV28 - TRBJ2-7
CASRGLGTYEQYF TGTGCCAGCAGGGGGCTAGGTACCTACGAGCAGTACTTC - TRBV27 - TRBJ2-7
CASSRGNYGYTF TGTGCCAGCAGTCGAGGGAACTATGGCTACACCTTC many TRBV3-1 - TRBJ1-2
CASSKQTDAQYF TGCGCCAGCAGCAAACAGACAGACGCGCAGTATTTT - TRBV5-1 - TRBJ2-3
CASSDGTEEETQYF TGTGCCAGCAGTGACGGGACAGAAGAAGAGACCCAGTACTTC - TRBV6-5 TRBD1 TRBJ2-5
CASSDRGDTEAFF TGTGCCAGCTCCGACAGGGGAGACACTGAAGCTTTCTTT - TRBV2 TRBD1 TRBJ1-1
CASSEDRAGRETQYF TGTGCCAGCAGTGAAGATCGAGCGGGTCGAGAGACCCAGTACTTC - TRBV2 - TRBJ2-5
CSARRSGGDGYTF TGCAGTGCCCGCCGCTCAGGGGGGGATGGCTACACCTTC - TRBV20-1 TRBD1 TRBJ1-2
CASSQAPGVTTDTQYF TGTGCCAGCAGCCAAGCCCCGGGGGTGACCACAGATACGCAGTATTTT - TRBV4-2 - TRBJ2-3
CAISEGKAHQPQHF TGTGCCATCAGTGAAGGAAAAGCCCATCAGCCCCAGCATTTT - TRBV10-3 - TRBJ1-5
CASSQVTVNYGYTF TGCGCCAGCAGCCAAGTTACCGTTAACTATGGCTACACCTTC - TRBV4-3 - TRBJ1-2
CASSRVEGTGTGTYEQYF TGTGCCAGCAGCCGGGTGGAGGGAACCGGGACAGGGACCTACGAGCAGTACTTC few TRBV6-2/TRBV6-3 TRBD1 TRBJ2-7
CASSSTGKPDTQYF TGTGCCAGCAGCTCGACAGGGAAACCAGATACGCAGTATTTT - TRBV7-9 TRBD1 TRBJ2-3
CASSTSYRGSNYGYTF TGTGCCAGCAGTACTTCATACAGGGGCTCGAACTATGGCTACACCTTC few TRBV28 TRBD1 TRBJ1-2
CASSPLWGGEETQYF TGTGCCAGCAGCCCCCTGTGGGGGGGGGAAGAGACCCAGTACTTC - TRBV12-3/TRBV12-4 TRBD2 TRBJ2-5
CASSSKGTQRETQYF TGTGCCAGCAGCTCGAAAGGGACCCAGAGGGAGACCCAGTACTTC - TRBV7-2 - TRBJ2-5
CASMDWGSYNEQFF TGTGCCAGCATGGACTGGGGCTCCTACAATGAGCAGTTCTTC few TRBV2 - TRBJ2-1